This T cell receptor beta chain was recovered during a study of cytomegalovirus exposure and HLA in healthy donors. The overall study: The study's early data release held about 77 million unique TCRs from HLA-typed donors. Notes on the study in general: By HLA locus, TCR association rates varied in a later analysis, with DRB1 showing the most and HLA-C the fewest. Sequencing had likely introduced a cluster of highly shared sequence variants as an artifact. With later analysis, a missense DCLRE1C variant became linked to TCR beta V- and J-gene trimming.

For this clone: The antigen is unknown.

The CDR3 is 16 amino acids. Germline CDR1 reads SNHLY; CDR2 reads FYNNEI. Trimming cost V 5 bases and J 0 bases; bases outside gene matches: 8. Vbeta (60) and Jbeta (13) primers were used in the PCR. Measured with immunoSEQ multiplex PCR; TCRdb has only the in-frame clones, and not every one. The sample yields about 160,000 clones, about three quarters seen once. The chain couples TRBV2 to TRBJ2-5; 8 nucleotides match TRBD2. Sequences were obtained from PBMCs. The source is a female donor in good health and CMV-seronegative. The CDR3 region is CASSRASGPYQETQYF. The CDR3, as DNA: TGTGCCAGCAGTCGGGCTAGCGGGCCTTACCAAGAGACCCAGTACTTC.